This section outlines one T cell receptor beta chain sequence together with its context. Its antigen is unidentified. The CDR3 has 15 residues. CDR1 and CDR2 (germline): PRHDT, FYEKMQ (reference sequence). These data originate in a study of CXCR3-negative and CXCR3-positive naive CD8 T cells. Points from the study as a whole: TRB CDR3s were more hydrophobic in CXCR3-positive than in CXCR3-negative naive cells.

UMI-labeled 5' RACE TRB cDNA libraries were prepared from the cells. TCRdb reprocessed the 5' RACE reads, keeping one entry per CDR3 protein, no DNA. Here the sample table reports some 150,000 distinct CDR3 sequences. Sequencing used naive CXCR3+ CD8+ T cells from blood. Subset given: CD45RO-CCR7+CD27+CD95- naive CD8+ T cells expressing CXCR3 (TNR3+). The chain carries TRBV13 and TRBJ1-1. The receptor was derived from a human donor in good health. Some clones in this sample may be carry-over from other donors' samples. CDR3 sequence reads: CASSYSGGGNTEAFF.